The next 13 T cell receptor beta chains were all read from a single sample in a study of response to subunit inactivated influenza vaccine. TCRdb processed the RT-PCR reads anew with MiXCR; each CDR3 protein has one entry. The table includes about 160,000 distinct CDR3 sequences, approximately 10% detected once. The specimen was non-naive T cells sorted from PBMCs, collected roughly 45 days after vaccination. The receptor set was obtained from a middle-aged man who received an inactivated influenza vaccine.

The sample holds many counts of this clonotype. Written as DNA, the CDR3 is TGCAGTGCTAGAGACCGAACTCATAGCAATCAGCCCCAGCATTTT. As protein: CSARDRTHSNQPQHF. The chain combines TRBV20-1 with TRBJ1-5; D is unclear. Per the germline V gene, CDR1 is DFQATT and CDR2 is SNEGSKA (reference sequence). V was clipped by 0 bases and J by 0 bases, with 9 bases between them. This CDR3 contains 15 residues.

This clonotype was found a few times. The chain is built from TRBV6-1 and TRBJ2-7, with 14 positions matching TRBD2. CDR3 size: 15 residues. V gave up 4 bases and J gave up 3 bases; unmatched junction bases: 2. Germline CDR1 and CDR2: MNHNS and SASEGT. DNA for the CDR3: TGTGCCAGCAGTGGCGGGACTAGCGGGAGCTACGAGCAGTACTTC. Translated: CASSGGTSGSYEQYF.

This clonotype showed up just a few times. The rearrangement links TRBV12-3 or TRBV12-4 to TRBJ1-1; TRBD1 might be the D (5 bases). The CDR3 consists of 14 residues. Trimming left V 6 bases short and J 6 bases short, with 17 bases between. CDR3 sequence: CASSLWGEGAEAFF. CDR3 nucleotide sequence: TGTGCCAGCAGCCTCTGGGGGGAGGGTGCTGAAGCTTTCTTT.

This clonotype was detected ten times or more. The V gene is TRBV7-2, the J gene TRBJ2-7; 8 bases are a match to TRBD2. Per the germline V gene, CDR1 is SGHTA and CDR2 is FQGNSA. This CDR3 comprises 15 residues. The junction had 8 bases not matched to a gene; V was cut back by 4 bases and J by 3 bases. The CDR3 DNA sequence: TGTGCCAGCAGCTCTTTCGGGACTAGTGGCTACGAGCAGTACTTC. Translation gives CASSSFGTSGYEQYF.

The chain uses TRBV5-6 and TRBJ2-1; 8 bases are shared with TRBD2. Germline V gene sequence: CDR1 SGHDT, CDR2 YYEEEE. V was clipped by 6 bases and J by 1 base; unmatched bases: 3. The CDR3 totals 14 residues. The CDR3 region has the DNA TGTGCCAGCATCCGGGGGGGATCCTACAATGAGCAGTTCTTC. It is translated as CASIRGGSYNEQFF.

This clonotype was counted a few times. The genes are TRBV18 and TRBJ2-5; 7 nucleotides match TRBD1. The CDR3 sequence is 15 residues long. The germline CDR1 and CDR2 sequences are KGHSH and LQKENI. The trim removed 3 bases at V and 5 bases at J, leaving 9 bases unmatched. CDR3 sequence (DNA): TGTGCCAGCTCACCGCTGACAGGGAAGGAGGAGACCCAGTACTTC. Its translation: CASSPLTGKEETQYF.

This clonotype was recorded a few times. This rearrangement joins TRBV6-2 or TRBV6-3 to TRBJ1-1; TRBD1 aligns across 7 bases. From germline, CDR1 is MNHEY and CDR2 SVGEGT. This CDR3 is built from 13 residues. V gave up 0 bases and J gave up 7 bases; unmatched junction bases: 2. The CDR3 loop is CASSYSDRSEAFF. The DNA for the CDR3 is TGTGCCAGCAGTTACTCGGACAGGAGTGAAGCTTTCTTT.

This rearrangement joins TRBV11-2 to TRBJ2-1, with a tentative D call TRBD1 (5 bases). The CDR3 has 13 amino acids. The V gene's germline CDR1 is SGHAT and CDR2 FQNNGV. Trimming took 8 bases from V and 7 from J, leaving 15 bases between them. CDR3 in amino acids: CASGFMGPNEQFF. Here the CDR3 DNA reads TGTGCCAGCGGTTTTATGGGGCCGAATGAGCAGTTCTTC.

This clonotype was seen more than once but under ten times. The rearrangement links TRBV24-1 to TRBJ1-4, with D hard to call. Germline V gene sequence: CDR1 KGHDR, CDR2 SFDVKD. V lost 6 bases and J lost 4, with 8 bases in between. The CDR3 is made up of 13 amino acids. The CDR3 region is CATSRDGNEKLFF. CDR3 bases: TGTGCCACCAGTAGGGATGGTAATGAAAAACTGTTTTTT.

This clonotype was counted between two and nine times. V usage is TRBV10-3 and J usage is TRBJ1-1; no definite D call. The V end was cut by 4 bases, the J end by 0 bases, with 6 bases between. The CDR3 has 13 residues. CDR1 and CDR2 from the germline V gene are ENHRY and SYGVKD. The CDR3 DNA is TGTGCCATCAGTGTACAGATGAACACTGAAGCTTTCTTT. Amino acids: CAISVQMNTEAFF.

This clonotype was seen more than once but under ten times. The chain links TRBV12-3 or TRBV12-4 to TRBJ2-2; D call uncertain. The CDR3 extends over 17 amino acids. V dropped 11 bases and J dropped 3 bases, with 25 bases sitting between them. This CDR3 reads CALSPALFSQDTGELFF. The CDR3 DNA reads TGTGCCCTCAGCCCCGCCCTTTTTAGCCAGGACACCGGGGAGCTGTTTTTT.

This clonotype was found a few times. The chain couples TRBV10-3 to TRBJ2-3; D is possibly TRBD1 (5 bases). Germline assignment: CDR1 ENHRY and CDR2 SYGVKD. The CDR3 runs 15 residues. Trimming left V 5 bases short and J 0 bases short, with 12 bases between. The CDR3 region is CAISPRGTSTDTQYF. The CDR3 DNA is TGTGCCATCAGTCCTAGGGGTACTAGCACAGATACGCAGTATTTT.

In this sample, this clonotype turned up many times. The chain links TRBV5-1 to TRBJ1-5, with D possibly TRBD1 on 5 matching bases. The V end was cut by 5 bases, the J end by 3 bases, with 12 bases between. Germline V gives CDR1 SGHRS, CDR2 YFSETQ. The CDR3 extends over 14 amino acids. CDR3 DNA sequence: TGCGCCAGCAGACCGGGACCGACCAATCAGCCCCAGCATTTT. Protein: CASRPGPTNQPQHF.